This is a list of T cell receptor beta chains from one sample in a study of T-cell memory formation after mild COVID-19. TCRdb recomputed calls from the 5' RACE reads with MiXCR, one row per CDR3 protein. Of roughly 130,000 distinct CDR3 sequences in the sample, approximately 15% were seen once. Sequenced: PBMCs or a T cell subset sorted from them (not recorded which). These receptors originate from an adult woman who had mild COVID-19 (a few samples of this study predate the infection). Cell type and time point are not known. CDR3s include the opening cysteine and the closing phenylalanine or tryptophan. The D gene is left open where the match is weak. Some rows have no size entry. The others give once, few or many, or a class for an expanded clone.

size: few
V: TRBV4-1
D: .
J: TRBJ2-5
CDR3: CASRARGGETQYF
DNA: TGCGCCAGCAGGGCCAGGGGTGGAGAGACCCAGTACTTC

size: few
V: TRBV7-2
D: .
J: TRBJ2-1
CDR3: CASSLGWAYNEQFF
DNA: TGTGCCAGCAGCTTGGGGTGGGCCTACAATGAGCAGTTCTTC

size: .
V: TRBV5-6
D: .
J: TRBJ2-2
CDR3: CASSLRGSNTGELFF
DNA: TGTGCCAGCAGCTTACGGGGGTCGAACACCGGGGAGCTGTTTTTT

size: few
V: TRBV9
D: .
J: TRBJ2-1
CDR3: CASSVEPSGYNEQFF
DNA: TGTGCCAGCAGCGTAGAACCAAGCGGATACAATGAGCAGTTCTTC

size: few
V: TRBV7-2
D: TRBD2
J: TRBJ2-1
CDR3: CASSSFLTSGVRHEQFF
DNA: TGTGCCAGCAGCTCCTTCTTGACTAGCGGGGTGCGCCATGAGCAGTTCTTC

size: few
V: TRBV5-1
D: TRBD2
J: TRBJ2-2
CDR3: CASSLGGLAGAPPDLNTGELFF
DNA: TGCGCCAGCAGCTTGGGAGGACTAGCGGGGGCCCCACCGGACCTGAACACCGGGGAGCTGTTTTTT

size: .
V: TRBV10-3
D: .
J: TRBJ2-7
CDR3: CAISGRADDEQYF
DNA: TGTGCCATCAGTGGGAGAGCTGACGACGAGCAGTACTTC

size: few
V: TRBV9
D: TRBD2
J: TRBJ2-3
CDR3: CASSEGGLVSTDTQYF
DNA: TGTGCCAGCAGCGAGGGGGGACTAGTTAGCACAGATACGCAGTATTTT

size: few
V: TRBV7-2
D: TRBD1
J: TRBJ2-7
CDR3: CASSFDRVYEQYF
DNA: TGTGCCAGCAGCTTCGACAGGGTCTACGAGCAGTACTTC

size: many
V: TRBV20-1
D: TRBD2
J: TRBJ2-1
CDR3: CSVGGVIAYNEQFF
DNA: TGCAGTGTCGGGGGGGTGATTGCCTACAATGAGCAGTTCTTC

size: few
V: TRBV6-5
D: .
J: TRBJ1-1
CDR3: CASSYTGSRSKEAFF
DNA: TGTGCCAGCAGTTACACGGGCAGCCGGTCCAAGGAAGCTTTCTTT

size: .
V: TRBV29-1
D: TRBD2
J: TRBJ2-5
CDR3: CSSARFPGTSGITQYF
DNA: TGCAGCTCCGCCCGCTTTCCCGGGACTAGCGGAATTACCCAGTACTTC

size: few
V: TRBV12-3/TRBV12-4
D: TRBD1
J: TRBJ1-1
CDR3: CAIRGGQGARTEAFF
DNA: TGTGCCATTCGTGGGGGACAGGGGGCGAGGACTGAAGCTTTCTTT

size: many
V: TRBV12-3/TRBV12-4
D: TRBD1
J: TRBJ1-1
CDR3: CASSLGTGWSTEAFF
DNA: TGTGCCAGCAGTTTAGGGACAGGGTGGTCCACTGAAGCTTTCTTT

size: .
V: TRBV5-1
D: .
J: TRBJ1-1
CDR3: CASSGYIGAEAFF
DNA: TGCGCCAGCAGTGGATACATAGGGGCTGAAGCTTTCTTT

size: .
V: TRBV5-5
D: .
J: TRBJ1-1
CDR3: CASSSVGTEAFF
DNA: TGTGCCAGCAGCTCGGTGGGCACTGAAGCTTTCTTT

size: .
V: TRBV29-1
D: TRBD1
J: TRBJ1-1
CDR3: CSVERQGEVTEAFF
DNA: TGCAGCGTTGAGAGACAGGGGGAGGTGACTGAAGCTTTCTTT

size: few
V: TRBV14
D: .
J: TRBJ2-3
CDR3: CASSQDQVSTDTQYF
DNA: TGTGCCAGCAGCCAAGATCAGGTCAGCACAGATACGCAGTATTTT

size: .
V: TRBV29-1
D: TRBD2
J: TRBJ2-1
CDR3: CSASLAGGLDEQFF
DNA: TGCAGCGCTTCACTAGCGGGAGGACTTGATGAGCAGTTCTTC

size: few
V: TRBV18
D: .
J: TRBJ2-3
CDR3: CASSPGGPSTDTQYF
DNA: TGTGCCAGCTCACCGGGCGGGCCTAGCACAGATACGCAGTATTTT

size: .
V: TRBV10-3
D: .
J: TRBJ2-2
CDR3: CAISESWDPTGELFF
DNA: TGTGCCATCAGTGAGTCTTGGGACCCCACCGGGGAGCTGTTTTTT

size: few
V: TRBV5-1
D: TRBD1
J: TRBJ2-5
CDR3: CASSPTGILRETQYF
DNA: TGCGCCAGCAGCCCGACAGGGATTCTCCGAGAGACCCAGTACTTC

size: .
V: TRBV7-9
D: .
J: TRBJ2-7
CDR3: CASSLAANSYEQYF
DNA: TGTGCCAGCAGCTTAGCGGCCAACTCCTACGAGCAGTACTTC

size: .
V: TRBV20-1
D: TRBD2
J: TRBJ2-3
CDR3: CSAGGGVTDTQYF
DNA: TGCAGTGCCGGCGGGGGGGTCACAGATACGCAGTATTTT

size: .
V: TRBV5-1
D: .
J: TRBJ1-1
CDR3: CASSFLNRDTEAFF
DNA: TGCGCCAGCAGCTTCCTAAACAGGGACACTGAAGCTTTCTTT